The rows below give T cell receptor beta chains drawn from one sample of a study of blood T cells in healthy people across ages. TCRdb re-analysed the 5' RACE reads in MiXCR, keeping a single row per CDR3 protein. The table shows nearly 800,000 distinct CDR3 sequences, with 25% occurring only once. These same data were also listed under a study on T cells of mothers and their children.

Sequencing was performed on blood. These TCRs come from a boy aged 5 to 17 in good health. Each CDR3 is given without its conserved first and last residue. Clone size is shown for a subset of rows, as once, few, many or a class of expanded clone.

clone size	J gene	V gene	CDR3 protein
few	TRBJ2-1	TRBV15	ATSSRLENNNEQF
NA	TRBJ2-1	TRBV19	ASSMGGNEQF
few	TRBJ2-1	TRBV6-5	ASRFLAGSNNEQF
few	TRBJ2-5	TRBV7-6	ASSLDRPSRGETQY
few	TRBJ2-5	TRBV20-1	SARDVETQY
few	TRBJ1-2	TRBV27	ASSLTGTEYGYT
NA	NA	TRBV5-6	ASSIGLAGYNEQF
few	TRBJ1-4	TRBV12-3/TRBV12-4	ASNPRGRANEKLF
NA	TRBJ2-1	TRBV4-3	ASSQDVLNEQF
NA	TRBJ2-4	TRBV28	ASRPRENINIQY
few	TRBJ2-2	TRBV12-3/TRBV12-4	ASIDSGREGTGELF
few	NA	TRBV28	ASSFRRLAGNNEQF
few	NA	TRBV20-1	SARTLGEGPYEQY
few	TRBJ2-7	TRBV4-1	ASSQPGTSGTYEQY
NA	TRBJ2-3	TRBV7-9	ASSLALGSPTDTQY
NA	TRBJ2-4	TRBV29-1	SVGRGPGDIQY
few	TRBJ2-3	TRBV7-2	ASSSRQETTDTQY
few	TRBJ2-7	TRBV2	ASKEGLSYEQY
NA	TRBJ2-3	TRBV7-2	ASSLRTDLADTQY
NA	TRBJ1-4	TRBV7-2	ASSLWGRGEQNEKLF
few	TRBJ2-7	TRBV28	ASKDSSYEQY
many	TRBJ2-1	TRBV27	ASSGVAGATYNEQF
few	TRBJ2-7	TRBV10-3	AISEPGGATYEQY
NA	TRBJ2-1	TRBV6-5	ASSYGTGRGNEQF
few	TRBJ1-1	TRBV28	ASSLNPTEAF
few	TRBJ2-3	TRBV20-1	SGLRGGPDTQY
NA	TRBJ2-1	TRBV4-1	ASSQDPQIYNEQF
few	NA	TRBV10-3	AISDPGQRRTYEQY
NA	TRBJ2-1	TRBV27	ASSFTANQQF
few	TRBJ2-2	TRBV2	ASRGGTGTGELF
NA	TRBJ2-5	TRBV28	ASGSQETQY
NA	TRBJ2-1	TRBV29-1	SVEGVGEGNEQF
NA	TRBJ2-1	TRBV28	ASSPIFGGSGSSYNEQF
NA	TRBJ2-7	TRBV28	ASSFFGAGPYEQY
NA	TRBJ2-1	TRBV3-1	ASSQGTSLASYNEQF
NA	TRBJ2-5	TRBV29-1	SVDQGPETQY
NA	TRBJ2-1	TRBV20-1	SSLRGVEDEQF
NA	TRBJ2-5	TRBV15	ATSREANGSETQY
few	TRBJ1-4	TRBV28	ASSLSLATNEKLF
NA	TRBJ1-6	TRBV7-6	ASSDTVNSPLH
NA	NA	TRBV9	ASSIYGDRDEQY
few	TRBJ1-1	TRBV20-1	SLGGESTEAF
NA	TRBJ2-7	TRBV27	ASSLPSGTGVAEQY
few	TRBJ1-1	TRBV7-2	ASSLSYQDNPNTEAF
few	TRBJ1-1	TRBV2	ASLITEAF
NA	TRBJ1-4	TRBV20-1	SASNHLPGRPNEKLF
few	TRBJ1-6	TRBV2	AGRMGAQNNSPLH
NA	TRBJ2-5	TRBV2	ASKGPGETQY
few	TRBJ2-5	TRBV5-1	ASSLDSGEETQY
few	TRBJ2-5	TRBV20-1	SARSLAEAIQETQY
NA	TRBJ2-5	TRBV4-3	ASSQELEGLETQY